The rows below give T cell receptor beta chains drawn from one sample of a study of cytotoxic CD8 clonotypes in ibrutinib-treated CLL. Repertoires were generated with immunoSEQ multiplex PCR, while TCRdb's copy carries only in-frame clones and drops some. The table records more than 200,000 clones, roughly 73% of them present only once. Here the sequenced sample was PBMCs, taken after 12 months of ibrutinib treatment. Receptors originate from a human donor with chronic lymphocytic leukemia. CDR3s include the opening cysteine and the closing phenylalanine or tryptophan. The D gene is left open where the match is weak. For some rows the clone size is stated as once, few or many, or as a class when expanded; others skip it.

V	size	length	J	D	CDR3	DNA
TRBV7-9	NA	12	TRBJ2-7	TRBD2	CASSPRENEQYF	TGTGCCAGCAGCCCGCGGGAGAACGAGCAGTACTTC
TRBV27	NA	15	TRBJ1-1	TRBD1	CASSLFRQGRTEAFF	TGTGCCAGCAGTCTATTCCGACAGGGGCGGACTGAAGCTTTCTTT
TRBV5-1	NA	14	TRBJ2-2	NA	CASKDGANTGELFF	TGCGCCAGCAAAGACGGTGCGAACACCGGGGAGCTGTTTTTT
TRBV27	few	16	TRBJ2-7	NA	CASSFSGTLGTYEQYF	TGTGCCAGCAGTTTTTCCGGGACGTTAGGGACCTACGAGCAGTACTTC
TRBV11-2	NA	17	TRBJ2-1	NA	CASSPTSAAVTYNEQFF	TGTGCCAGCAGCCCAACTTCGGCGGCGGTGACCTACAATGAGCAGTTCTTC
TRBV19	few	15	TRBJ1-1	NA	CASSISTRGGTEAFF	TGTGCCAGTAGTATTTCGACCCGGGGGGGCACTGAAGCTTTCTTT
TRBV5-1	NA	15	TRBJ2-1	TRBD2	CASEPGLAGYNEQFF	TGCGCCAGCGAGCCGGGACTAGCGGGGTACAATGAGCAGTTCTTC
TRBV6-1	NA	15	TRBJ1-5	NA	CASSAQGFGNQPQHF	TGTGCCAGCAGTGCACAGGGTTTTGGCAATCAGCCCCAGCATTTT
TRBV4-2	once	17	TRBJ1-5	NA	CASSQDSVRGSNQPQHF	TGTGCCAGCAGCCAAGACTCCGTCAGGGGTAGCAATCAGCCCCAGCATTTT
TRBV6-1	NA	14	TRBJ2-7	NA	CASSDPNSSYEQYF	TGTGCCAGCAGTGATCCCAACAGCTCCTACGAGCAGTACTTC
TRBV11-1	NA	13	TRBJ2-5	NA	CASSSGYQETQYF	TGTGCCAGCAGCTCAGGGTACCAAGAGACCCAGTACTTC
TRBV6-1	NA	13	TRBJ1-5	NA	CASSPGGNQPQHF	TGTGCCAGCAGCCCTGGGGGCAATCAGCCCCAGCATTTT
TRBV5-1	NA	12	TRBJ2-5	NA	CASSSQQETQYF	TGCGCCAGCAGTAGTCAGCAAGAGACCCAGTACTTC
TRBV4-1	NA	17	TRBJ1-2	NA	CASSQDSLLRDNYGYTF	TGCGCCAGCAGCCAAGACTCCCTTTTACGGGACAACTATGGCTACACCTTC
TRBV7-9	NA	15	TRBJ2-3	TRBD2	CASSFPSSGEDTQYF	TGTGCCAGCAGCTTCCCCTCAAGCGGGGAAGATACGCAGTATTTT
TRBV5-1	NA	15	TRBJ1-3	NA	CASSSLGGMLDTIYF	TGCGCCAGCAGCTCCCTGGGAGGGATGCTCGACACCATATATTTT
TRBV6-5	NA	15	TRBJ2-3	TRBD2	CASSLAGLAGDTQYF	TGTGCCAGCAGCCTAGCGGGGCTCGCCGGTGATACGCAGTATTTT
TRBV11-2	NA	16	TRBJ2-7	TRBD2	CASSPSFLREVYEQYF	TGTGCCAGCAGCCCGTCCTTTCTGCGGGAGGTCTACGAGCAGTACTTC
TRBV29-1	few	12	TRBJ1-4	TRBD1	CSGRDRNEKLFF	TGCAGCGGCCGGGACAGGAATGAAAAACTGTTTTTT
TRBV4-1	NA	16	TRBJ2-1	NA	CASSQAPGTENNEQFF	TGCGCCAGCAGCCAAGCTCCCGGGACGGAGAACAATGAGCAGTTCTTC